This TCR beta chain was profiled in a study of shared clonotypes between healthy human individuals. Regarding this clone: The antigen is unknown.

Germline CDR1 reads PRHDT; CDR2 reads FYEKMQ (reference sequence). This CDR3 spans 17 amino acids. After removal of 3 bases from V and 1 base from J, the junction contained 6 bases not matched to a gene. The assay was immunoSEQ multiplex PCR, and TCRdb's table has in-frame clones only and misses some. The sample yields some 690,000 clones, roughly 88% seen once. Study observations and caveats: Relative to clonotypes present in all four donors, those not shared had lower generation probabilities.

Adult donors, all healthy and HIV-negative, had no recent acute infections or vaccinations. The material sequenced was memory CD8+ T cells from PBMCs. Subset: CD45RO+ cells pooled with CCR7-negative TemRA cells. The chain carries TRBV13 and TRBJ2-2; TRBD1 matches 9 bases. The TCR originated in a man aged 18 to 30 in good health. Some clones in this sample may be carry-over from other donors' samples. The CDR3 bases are TGTGCCAGCAGCTTGCCCCGGGACAGGGAGAACACCGGGGAGCTGTTTTTT. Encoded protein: CASSLPRDRENTGELFF.